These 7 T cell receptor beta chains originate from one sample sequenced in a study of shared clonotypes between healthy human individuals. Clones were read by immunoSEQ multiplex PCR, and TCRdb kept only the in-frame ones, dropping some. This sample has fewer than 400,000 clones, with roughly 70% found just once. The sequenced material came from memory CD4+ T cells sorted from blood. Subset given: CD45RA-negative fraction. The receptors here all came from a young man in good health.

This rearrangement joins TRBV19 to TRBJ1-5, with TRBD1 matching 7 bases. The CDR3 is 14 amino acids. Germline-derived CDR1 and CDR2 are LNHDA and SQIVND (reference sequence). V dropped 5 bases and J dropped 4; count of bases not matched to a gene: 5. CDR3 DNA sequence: TGTGCCAGTAGTCCCCACAGGGGAAATCAGCCCCAGCATTTT. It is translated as CASSPHRGNQPQHF.

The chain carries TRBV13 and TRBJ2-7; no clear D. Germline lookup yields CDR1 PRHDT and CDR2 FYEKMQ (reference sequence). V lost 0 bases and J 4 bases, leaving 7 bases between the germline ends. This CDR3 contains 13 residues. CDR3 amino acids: CASSLGILYEQYF. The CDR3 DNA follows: TGTGCCAGCAGCTTAGGGATCCTATACGAGCAGTACTTC.

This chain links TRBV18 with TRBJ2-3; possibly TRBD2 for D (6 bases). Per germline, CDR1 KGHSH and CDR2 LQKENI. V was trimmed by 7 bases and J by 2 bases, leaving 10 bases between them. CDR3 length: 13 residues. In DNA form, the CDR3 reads TGTGCCAGCTGGGGACTTTACACAGATACGCAGTATTTT. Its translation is CASWGLYTDTQYF.

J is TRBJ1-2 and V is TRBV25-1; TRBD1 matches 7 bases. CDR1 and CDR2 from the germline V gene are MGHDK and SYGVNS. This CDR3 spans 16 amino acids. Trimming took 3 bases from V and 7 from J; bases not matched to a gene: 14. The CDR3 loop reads CASSDFSATGNVGYTF. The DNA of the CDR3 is TGTGCCAGCAGTGACTTCTCAGCGACAGGGAATGTTGGCTACACCTTC.

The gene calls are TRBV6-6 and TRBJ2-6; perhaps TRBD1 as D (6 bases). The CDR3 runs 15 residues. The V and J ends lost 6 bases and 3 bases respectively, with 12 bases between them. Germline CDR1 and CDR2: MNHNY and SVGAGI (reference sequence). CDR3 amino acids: CASSFQGNGANVLTF. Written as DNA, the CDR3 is TGTGCCAGCAGCTTCCAGGGGAATGGGGCCAACGTCCTGACTTTC.

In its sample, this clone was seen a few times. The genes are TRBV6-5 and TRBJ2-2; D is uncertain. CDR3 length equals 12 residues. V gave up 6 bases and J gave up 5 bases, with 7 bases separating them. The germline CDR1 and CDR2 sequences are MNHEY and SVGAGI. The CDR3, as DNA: TGTGCCAGCAGCACCCGGACCGGGGAGCTGTTTTTT. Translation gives CASSTRTGELFF.

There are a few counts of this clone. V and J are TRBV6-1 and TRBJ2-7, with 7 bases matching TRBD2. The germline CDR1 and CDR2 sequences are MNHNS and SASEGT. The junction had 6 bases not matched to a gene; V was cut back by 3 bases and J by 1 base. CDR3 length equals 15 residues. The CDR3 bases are TGTGCCAGCAGTGAGTCTAGCGGCGGATCCTACGAGCAGTACTTC. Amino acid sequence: CASSESSGGSYEQYF.